The 6 T cell receptor beta chains listed next were all sequenced from one sample in a study of blood T cell repertoires in COVID-19. This table comes from immunoSEQ multiplex PCR, and its TCRdb copy is limited to in-frame clones, with some not included. Here the sample spans a few hundred thousand clones, about 88% being singletons. Material for sequencing was PBMCs or T cells enriched from blood (not recorded which). All receptors derive from a woman under 30 who had been exposed to COVID-19.

The chain recombines TRBV28 with TRBJ2-3; a weak D match, TRBD2 (6 bases). Germline V gene sequence: CDR1 MDHEN, CDR2 SYDVKM. Trimming took off 6 bases at V and 0 bases at J, with 19 bases between the two ends. The CDR3 has 17 amino acids. CDR3 sequence (DNA): TGTGCCAGCAGATTCTCTCTAGCGACTACTAGCACAGATACGCAGTATTTT. It is translated as CASRFSLATTSTDTQYF.

The V call is TRBV13, the J call TRBJ2-3; 9 nucleotides align to TRBD1. This CDR3 is built from 15 residues. In germline, CDR1 is PRHDT, CDR2 FYEKMQ (reference sequence). With 2 bases clipped from V and 4 bases from J, the junction kept 4 bases outside the gene matches. DNA of the CDR3: TGTGCCAGCAGCTTATCCGGGACAGGGTCAGATACGCAGTATTTT. Amino acids: CASSLSGTGSDTQYF.

The chain is built from TRBV15 and TRBJ1-3; possible D gene TRBD1, 6 bases. CDR1 LNHNV and CDR2 YYDKDF come from the germline V gene (reference sequence). The CDR3 consists of 16 residues. Trimming took off 1 base at V and 0 bases at J, with 10 bases between the two ends. CDR3 bases: TGTGCCACCAGCAGAGCTGACAGGATCTCTGGAAACACCATATATTTT. Its protein product is CATSRADRISGNTIYF.

The chain has TRBV7-2 and TRBJ2-7; possible D gene TRBD1, 5 bases. Between the trimmed V and J ends, which lost 1 base and 2 bases, there was a span of 6 bases. The CDR3 sequence is 13 residues long. Germline assignment: CDR1 SGHTA and CDR2 FQGNSA. For the CDR3, the DNA is TGTGCCAGCAGCTTAGTAGGGGCCTACGAGCAGTACTTC. Its protein product is CASSLVGAYEQYF.

This clone was picked up one time. V gene TRBV29-1 combines with J gene TRBJ1-1; TRBD1 matches 9 bases. The CDR3 spans 14 residues. The trim removed 6 bases at V and 1 base at J, leaving 6 bases unmatched. Per the germline V gene, CDR1 is SQVTM and CDR2 is ANQGSEA. The CDR3 spells CSVDRTGANTEAFF. Written as DNA, the CDR3 is TGCAGCGTAGACCGGACAGGGGCGAACACTGAAGCTTTCTTT.

The chain couples TRBV9 to TRBJ2-2, with 8 bases fitting TRBD2. Germline V CDR1 and CDR2: SGDLS, YYNGEE. V lost 7 bases to trimming and J lost 7 bases; unmatched junction nucleotides: 12. The CDR3 covers 15 residues. The CDR3 region is CASYPGRTSSGELFF. The CDR3 DNA sequence: TGTGCCAGCTATCCAGGCAGGACTAGCAGCGGGGAGCTGTTTTTT. Filled out from reference TRBV9 and TRBJ2-2, the complete variable domain reads DSGVTQTPKHLITATGQRVTLRCSPRSGDLSVYWYQQSLDQGLQFLIQYYNGEERAKGNILERFSAQQFPDLHSELNLSSLELGDSALYFCASYPGRTSSGELFFGEGSRLTVL.